A single sample gave rise to the 23 T cell receptor beta chains below, sequenced in a study of T cells in Graves' hyperthyroidism and ophthalmopathy. TCR beta CDR3 sequences were amplified from RNA transcripts. The primer set for the first-round RT-PCR of the TCR CDR3 was HTBI. MiXCR was run by TCRdb on the multiplex PCR reads, yielding one entry per CDR3 protein. This sample has hundreds of thousands of distinct CDR3 sequences, with approximately 13% found just once. Sequenced material: blood. The receptors shown here come from a woman under 30 with Graves' hyperthyroidism.

In this sample, this clonotype turned up many times. The CDR3 DNA sequence: TGTGCCAGCAAGAAACAGGGGCTGGTGATGAACACTGAAGCTTTCTTT. It is translated as CASKKQGLVMNTEAFF. This chain links TRBV12-3 or TRBV12-4 with TRBJ1-1; TRBD1 matches at 7 bases. This CDR3 comprises 16 residues. Losses at the gene ends were 7 bases for V and 0 bases for J; bases not matched to a gene: 11.

This clonotype has at least ten counts. The chain combines TRBV28 with TRBJ2-2; no definite D call. The CDR3 consists of 12 residues. Per the germline V gene, CDR1 is MDHEN and CDR2 is SYDVKM. Trimming removed 7 bases at V and 5 bases at J, with 8 bases between. The CDR3 sequence is CASTSGTGELFF. The CDR3 DNA follows: TGTGCCAGCACCTCTGGGACCGGGGAGCTGTTTTTT. Complete variable domain (other parts from reference TRBV28 and TRBJ2-2): DVKVTQSSRYLVKRTGEKVFLECVQDMDHENMFWYRQDPGLGLRLIYFSYDVKMKEKGDIPEGYSVSREKKERFSLILESASTNQTSMYLCASTSGTGELFFGEGSRLTVL.

This clonotype was observed at least ten times. The gene calls are TRBV2 and TRBJ2-1; 10 bases line up with TRBD1. The CDR3 has 15 residues. Trimming at V came to 4 bases and at J to 3 bases, leaving 3 bases not matched to a gene. Germline CDR1 SNHLY, CDR2 FYNNEI. CDR3 nucleotide sequence: TGTGCCAGCAGTGCGGGACAGGGGAACTACAATGAGCAGTTCTTC. Its protein product is CASSAGQGNYNEQFF.

This clonotype has ten or more counts. This chain joins TRBV30 and TRBJ1-2; the D is unclear. Trimming shortened V by 0 bases and J by 11 bases, and 13 bases separated the two germline ends. Germline assignment: CDR1 GTSNPN and CDR2 SVGIG (reference sequence). The CDR3 covers 12 residues. The CDR3 sequence is CAWSVNIGDYTF. CDR3 in DNA: TGTGCCTGGAGTGTAAATATTGGAGATTACACCTTC. The whole variable domain, filled in from reference TRBV30 and TRBJ1-2, reads SQTIHQWPATLVQPVGSPLSLECTVEGTSNPNLYWYRQAAGRGLQLLFYSVGIGQISSEVPQNLSASRPQDRQFILSSKKLLLSDSGFYLCAWSVNIGDYTFGSGTRLTVV.

The chain employs TRBV7-2 and TRBJ2-5; perhaps TRBD1 as D (5 bases). This CDR3 contains 13 residues. V was trimmed by 8 bases and J by 4 bases, leaving 14 bases between them. Per the germline V gene, CDR1 is SGHTA and CDR2 is FQGNSA. CDR3 DNA sequence: TGTGCCAGCTCGCGGCAGGGCATAGAGACCCAGTACTTC. It specifies CASSRQGIETQYF.

In DNA form, the CDR3 reads TGTGCCAGCAGCCCTGAGATCCTTCGGGGCGGCTACACCTTC. Protein sequence: CASSPEILRGGYTF. J is TRBJ1-2 and V is TRBV3-1; the D gene is possibly TRBD1 (5 bases). The CDR3 loop spans 14 amino acids. Germline V lookup: CDR1 LGHDT, CDR2 YNNKEL (reference sequence). The V end was cut by 4 bases, the J end by 8 bases, with 17 bases between. Using reference TRBV3-1 and TRBJ1-2 for the parts outside the CDR3, the full variable domain is DTAVSQTPKYLVTQMGNDKSIKCEQNLGHDTMYWYKQDSKKFLKIMFSYNNKELIINETVPNRFSPKSPDKAHLNLHINSLELGDSAVYFCASSPEILRGGYTFGSGTRLTVV.

The CDR3 nucleotides are TGCGCCAGCAGCCAAGAAAGTGCGGACTGGGGCTATGGCTACACCTTC. It encodes CASSQESADWGYGYTF. V gene TRBV4-3 combines with J gene TRBJ1-2, with D uncertain. Per germline, CDR1 LGHNA and CDR2 YSLEER. The V end was cut by 0 bases, the J end by 4 bases, with 15 bases between. The CDR3 runs to 16 residues.

Ten or more counts support this clonotype. The chain employs TRBV6-5 and TRBJ1-1; TRBD1 matches at 8 bases. The J segment lost 10 bases and the V segment lost 0 bases, leaving 10 bases of the junction unmatched. Germline assignment: CDR1 MNHEY and CDR2 SVGAGI. This CDR3 region has 15 residues. CDR3 amino acids: CASSYSTETRGRAFF. CDR3 DNA: TGTGCCAGCAGTTACTCGACGGAAACCAGGGGGCGAGCTTTCTTT.

This clonotype was seen many times. This chain connects TRBV5-1 to TRBJ1-4; the match to TRBD1 covers 9 bases. Per the germline V gene, CDR1 is SGHRS and CDR2 is YFSETQ. J was trimmed by 7 bases and V by 1 base; bases with no gene match: 8. This CDR3 spans 16 amino acids. CDR3 residues: CASSLPLGQGGEKLFF. The DNA for the CDR3 is TGCGCCAGCAGCTTGCCCCTGGGACAGGGTGGTGAAAAACTGTTTTTT. Full variable domain (remainder filled in from reference TRBV5-1 and TRBJ1-4): KAGVTQTPRYLIKTRGQQVTLSCSPISGHRSVSWYQQTPGQGLQFLFEYFSETQRNKGNFPGRFSGRQFSNSRSEMNVSTLELGDSALYLCASSLPLGQGGEKLFFGSGTQLSVL.

This clonotype appeared many times. Written as DNA, the CDR3 is TGTGCCAGCTCCACGGCGGCAGCAACTAATGAAAAACTGTTTTTT. Translation gives CASSTAAATNEKLFF. This chain connects TRBV28 to TRBJ1-4; the D is unclear. The CDR3 is made up of 15 amino acids. V was clipped by 8 bases and J by 0 bases, with 13 bases between them. The V gene's germline CDR1 is MDHEN and CDR2 SYDVKM.

This clonotype was found many times. The genes are TRBV3-1 and TRBJ2-3; 7 bases map to TRBD2. This CDR3 has 14 amino acids. Germline values: CDR1 LGHDT, CDR2 YNNKEL (reference sequence). V was pared by 4 bases and J by 5 bases, with 6 bases of the junction left unmatched. The CDR3 bases are TGTGCCAGCAGCCTCGGACTAGGAAAAGATACGCAGTATTTT. This sequence encodes CASSLGLGKDTQYF.

V and J are TRBV6-5 and TRBJ2-5; no clear D gene. Trimming stripped 1 base from V and 4 bases from J, with 16 bases between. This CDR3 spans 16 amino acids. Looked up from germline, CDR1 is MNHEY and CDR2 is SVGAGI. CDR3 amino acids: CASSYLQGTGAETQYF. The CDR3 DNA sequence: TGTGCCAGCAGTTACTTACAAGGAACGGGCGCAGAGACCCAGTACTTC.

This clonotype was counted only a few times. The chain carries TRBV20-1 and TRBJ2-7; 10 bases match TRBD2. V lost 2 bases and J lost 1; bases outside the gene matches: 17. Germline assignment: CDR1 DFQATT and CDR2 SNEGSKA (reference sequence). The CDR3 loop spans 19 amino acids. In DNA form, the CDR3 reads TGCAGTGCTAGAAAGGGAGCTAAAGCGGGGGGGCATTCTTCCTACGAGCAGTACTTC. This translates into CSARKGAKAGGHSSYEQYF.

To note about this clonotype: This may come from a read error, since a much larger clone is one base off. As the CDR3 is not closed by the conserved phenylalanine or tryptophan, this likely results from a read error. The chain couples TRBV20-1 to TRBJ2-5; 9 bases fit TRBD2. The V gene's germline CDR1 is DFQATT and CDR2 SNEGSKA (reference sequence). The CDR3 extends over 15 amino acids. The V and J ends lost 2 bases and 1 base, in that order; junction bases with no gene match: 5. The DNA for the CDR3 is TGCAGTGCTAGAACCCTAGCGGGAATCCAAGAGACCCAGTACCTC. It yields the protein CSARTLAGIQETQYL.

This clonotype was seen repeatedly, ten times or more. This sequence joins TRBV7-9 and TRBJ2-4, with 8 bases aligning to TRBD2. J gave up 9 bases and V 1 base, and 8 bases lay outside the gene matches. Germline V lookup: CDR1 SEHNR, CDR2 FQNEAQ (reference sequence). The CDR3 sequence is 15 residues long. DNA of the CDR3: TGTGCCAGCAGCTTAGAGGGAGGACTAGCAGGCATTCAGTACTTC. The encoded protein is CASSLEGGLAGIQYF.

This clonotype was counted ten times or more. V and J are TRBV11-2 and TRBJ2-4; D possibly matches TRBD1 or TRBD2 (5 bases each). This CDR3 has 16 amino acids. V was cut by 5 bases and J by 2 bases, with 16 bases left in between. Germline loops: CDR1 SGHAT, CDR2 FQNNGV. The CDR3 DNA follows: TGTGCCAGCAGCCCCGTGGGGGACCGACCCAAAAACATTCAGTACTTC. Residues: CASSPVGDRPKNIQYF.

As for this clonotype: This sequence may be a read error, since a much larger clone differs from it by one base. The V gene is TRBV6-5, the J gene TRBJ1-2, with D perhaps matching TRBD1 (5 bases). The CDR3 has 16 amino acids. Per germline, CDR1 MNHEY and CDR2 SVGAGI. Written as DNA, the CDR3 is TGTGCCGGCAGTTACTCCTACCGGGACCCTGAACGTGGCTACACCTTC. This encodes CAGSYSYRDPERGYTF.

The sample holds a few counts of this clonotype. This rearrangement joins TRBV5-6 to TRBJ2-1; 11 bases are shared with TRBD2. CDR3 length: 17 amino acids. Trimming took 4 bases from V and 9 from J; bases not matched to a gene: 15. The germline V gene encodes CDR1 SGHDT and CDR2 YYEEEE. The CDR3 loop reads CASSLYRLAGGLGEQFF. In nucleotides, the CDR3 is TGTGCCAGCAGCCTCTACCGCTTAGCGGGAGGGCTCGGTGAGCAGTTCTTC.

This clonotype was observed many times. The chain employs TRBV20-1 and TRBJ1-6; a weak D match, TRBD1 (6 bases). This CDR3 comprises 14 residues. With 0 bases removed from V and 10 bases from J, the gap between germline ends came to 13 bases. The germline V gene has CDR1 DFQATT and CDR2 SNEGSKA (reference sequence). CDR3 sequence: CSARDGRGGSPLHF. CDR3 nucleotides: TGCAGTGCTAGAGATGGCAGGGGTGGCTCACCCCTCCACTTT.

CDR3 DNA: TGTGCCAGCAGCAAGAGCGAAGTAGCCCGCAATCAGCCCCAGCATTTT. Its protein is CASSKSEVARNQPQHF. The chain employs TRBV2 and TRBJ1-5; no clear D gene. The CDR3 is 16 amino acids. Germline assignment: CDR1 SNHLY and CDR2 FYNNEI. V was clipped by 6 bases and J by 2 bases, with 17 bases between them. Together with reference TRBV2 and TRBJ1-5, the CDR3 gives the full variable domain: EPEVTQTPSHQVTQMGQEVILRCVPISNHLYFYWYRQILGQKVEFLVSFYNNEISEKSEIFDDQFSVERPDGSNFTLKIRSTKLEDSAMYFCASSKSEVARNQPQHFGDGTRLSIL.

The count of this clonotype is one. A junction boundary mismatches the germline segment, possibly from a read error. The rearrangement links TRBV7-9 to TRBJ2-4; D possibly corresponds to TRBD1 (6 bases). The CDR3 loop spans 16 amino acids. Germline V gene data show CDR1 as SEHNR and CDR2 as FQNEAQ (reference sequence). The CDR3 region is CASSLTGHTAKDIQCF. The CDR3 DNA sequence: TGTGCCAGCAGCTTAACGGGACACACAGCCAAAGACATTCAGTGCTTC.

Ten or more counts support this clonotype. The chain uses TRBV7-9 and TRBJ2-7; either TRBD1 or TRBD2 may supply D (6 bases each). CDR1 and CDR2 (germline): SEHNR, FQNEAQ (reference sequence). Trimming pared 1 base from V and 4 bases from J, leaving 11 bases between. This CDR3 comprises 14 residues. CDR3: CASSLVGGGYEQYF. As DNA, the CDR3 is TGTGCCAGCAGCTTAGTCGGAGGGGGGTACGAGCAGTACTTC.

At least ten counts were recorded for this clonotype. The V call is TRBV12-3 or TRBV12-4, the J call TRBJ2-1, with 7 bases matching TRBD2. The CDR3 is 15 residues long. The junction had 4 bases not matched to a gene; V was cut back by 0 bases and J by 5 bases. The CDR3 DNA is TGTGCCAGCAGTTTAGCGGGAGGGCCGAACAATGAGCAGTTCTTC. Translating it yields CASSLAGGPNNEQFF.